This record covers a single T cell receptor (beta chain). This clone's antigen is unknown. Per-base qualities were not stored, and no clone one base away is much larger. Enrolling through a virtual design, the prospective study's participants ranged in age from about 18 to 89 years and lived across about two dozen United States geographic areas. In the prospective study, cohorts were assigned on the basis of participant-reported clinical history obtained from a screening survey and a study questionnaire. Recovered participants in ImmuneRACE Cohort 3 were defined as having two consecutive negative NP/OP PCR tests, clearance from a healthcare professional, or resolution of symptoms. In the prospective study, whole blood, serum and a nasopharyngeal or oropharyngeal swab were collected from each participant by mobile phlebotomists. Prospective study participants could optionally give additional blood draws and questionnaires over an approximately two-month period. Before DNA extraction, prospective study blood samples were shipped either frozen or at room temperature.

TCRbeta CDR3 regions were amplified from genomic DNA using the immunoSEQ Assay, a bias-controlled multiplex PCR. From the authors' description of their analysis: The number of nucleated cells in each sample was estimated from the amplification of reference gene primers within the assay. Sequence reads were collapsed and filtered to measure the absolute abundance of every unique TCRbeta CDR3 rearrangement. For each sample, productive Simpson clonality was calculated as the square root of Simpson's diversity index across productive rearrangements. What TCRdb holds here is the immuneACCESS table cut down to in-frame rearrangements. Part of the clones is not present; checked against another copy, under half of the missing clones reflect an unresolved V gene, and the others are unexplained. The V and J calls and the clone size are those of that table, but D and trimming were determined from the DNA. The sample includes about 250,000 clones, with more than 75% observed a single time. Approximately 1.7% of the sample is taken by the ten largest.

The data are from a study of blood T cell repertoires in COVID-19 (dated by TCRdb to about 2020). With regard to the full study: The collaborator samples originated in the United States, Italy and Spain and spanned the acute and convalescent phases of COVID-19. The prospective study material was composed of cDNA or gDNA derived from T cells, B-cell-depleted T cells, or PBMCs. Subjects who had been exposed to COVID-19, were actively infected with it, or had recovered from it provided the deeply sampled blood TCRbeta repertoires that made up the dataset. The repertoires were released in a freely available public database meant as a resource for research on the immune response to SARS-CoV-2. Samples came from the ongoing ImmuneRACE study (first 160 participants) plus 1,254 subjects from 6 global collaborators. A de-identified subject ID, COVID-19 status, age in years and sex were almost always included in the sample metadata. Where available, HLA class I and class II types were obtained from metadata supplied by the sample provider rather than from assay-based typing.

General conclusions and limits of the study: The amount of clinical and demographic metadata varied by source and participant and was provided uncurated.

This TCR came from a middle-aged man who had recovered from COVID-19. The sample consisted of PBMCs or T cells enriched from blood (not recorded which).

The CDR3 region: CASRAGIQVGKLFF. The DNA is TGTGCCAGCAGAGCAGGGATCCAGGTGGGAAAACTGTTTTTT. This chain joins TRBV28 to TRBJ1-4, with TRBD1 tentatively as D gene (5 bases match). Deletion took 6 bases off V and 10 bases off J, with a span of 18 bases between the germline ends. The CDR3 numbers 14 residues from cysteine through phenylalanine. Just the 42-base CDR3 DNA is kept, in frame starting at base 1. Via the germline V gene, CDR1 is MDHEN and CDR2 SYDVKM.